The sequence of this T cell receptor beta chain was determined in a study of T cells in Graves' hyperthyroidism and ophthalmopathy. The V segment lost 1 base and the J segment 2 bases; nucleotides outside the gene matches: 5. The CDR3 is 17 residues long. Germline V gene sequence: CDR1 SGHRS, CDR2 YFSETQ. Patients aged 18 to 65 had newly diagnosed hyperthyroidism lasting under 2 months. The study left out patients who had uncontrolled infection, other autoimmune disease, pregnancy or lactation. Study observations and caveats: Most clonotypes expanded in the thyroid (above 0.001) were also present in blood.

Template material for amplifying TCR beta CDR3 regions consisted of RNA transcripts. The HTBI primer set was used in a first-round RT-PCR of the TCR CDR3. TCRdb redid the calling of the multiplex PCR reads with MiXCR, one entry per CDR3 protein. The sample contains over 200,000 distinct CDR3 sequences, roughly 17% of which appear only once. There are many counts of this clonotype. Its antigen remains unidentified. This receptor was identified in a man aged 45-65 years with Graves' hyperthyroidism. V and J are TRBV5-1 and TRBJ2-3, with TRBD2 matching over 12 bases. Sequenced sample: blood. CDR3 nucleotide sequence: TGCGCCAGCAGCTTGAGCACTAGCGGGAGGTTCACAGATACGCAGTATTTT. This encodes CASSLSTSGRFTDTQYF.